Sequencing of this TCR beta chain was carried out in a study of early T cells in non-severe SARS-CoV-2 infection. Study overall: Chains were not paired, and sequencing was done on bulk RNA from unsorted whole blood. Study results and limitations: Missing private and CD4 specificities, VDJdb matching favored anti-spike CD8 responses.

Germline V gene lookup returns CDR1 MNHEY and CDR2 SMNVEV (reference sequence). V was cut by 1 base and J by 5 bases, with 11 bases left in between. The CDR3 contains 14 residues. This clonotype was recorded many times. Its antigen remains unknown. cDNA molecules, individually, were tagged with unique molecular identifiers. TCRdb reanalysed the 5' RACE reads using MiXCR and keeps one entry per CDR3 protein. The sample carries 70,000 to 90,000 distinct CDR3 sequences, around 9.3% recorded once. The clonotype originates from an adult who was a healthcare worker with PCR-confirmed SARS-CoV-2 infection or an uninfected control (not recorded which). The chain combines TRBV27 with TRBJ1-1, with unresolved D. The source was whole blood, collected at baseline. CDR3: CASSLLVDGTEAFF. Here the CDR3 DNA reads TGTGCCAGCAGTTTATTGGTCGACGGGACTGAAGCTTTCTTT.